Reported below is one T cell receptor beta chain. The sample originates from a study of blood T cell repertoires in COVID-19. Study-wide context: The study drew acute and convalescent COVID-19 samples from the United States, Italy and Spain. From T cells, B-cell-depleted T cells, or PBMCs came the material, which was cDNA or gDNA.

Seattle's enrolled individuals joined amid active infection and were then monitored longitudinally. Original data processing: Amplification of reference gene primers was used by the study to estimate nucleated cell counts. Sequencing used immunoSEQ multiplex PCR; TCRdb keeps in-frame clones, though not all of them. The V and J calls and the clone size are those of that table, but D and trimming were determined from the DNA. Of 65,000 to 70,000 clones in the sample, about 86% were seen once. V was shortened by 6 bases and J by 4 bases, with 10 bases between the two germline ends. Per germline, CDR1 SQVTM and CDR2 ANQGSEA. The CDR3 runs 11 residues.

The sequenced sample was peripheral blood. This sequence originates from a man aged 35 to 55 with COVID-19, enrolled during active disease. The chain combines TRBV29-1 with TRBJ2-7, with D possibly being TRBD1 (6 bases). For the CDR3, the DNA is TGCAGCGTCGGACAGAGATACGAGCAGTACTTC. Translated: CSVGQRYEQYF.